The rows below give T cell receptor beta chains drawn from one sample of a study of blood T cell repertoires in COVID-19. The data were produced by immunoSEQ multiplex PCR, yet TCRdb's version contains in-frame clones alone and is incomplete. The data contain approximately 300,000 clones, around 89% of them singletons. Specimen: peripheral blood. The receptors derive from a man aged 35-49 years with acute or convalescent COVID-19. CDR3s include the opening cysteine and the closing phenylalanine or tryptophan. Fields, in order: clone size, V gene, J gene, D gene, CDR3 protein, CDR3 DNA. A D gene is named only where the DNA matches it firmly. A row's size may be missing; if present it is once, few, many or a size class.

NA	TRBV6-5	TRBJ2-7	NA	CASSMDFSYEQYF	TGTGCCAGCAGCATGGACTTCTCCTACGAGCAGTACTTC
few	TRBV2	TRBJ1-5	TRBD1	CASSRTGDFNQPQHF	TGTGCCAGCAGTCGGACAGGAGATTTCAATCAGCCCCAGCATTTT
NA	TRBV2	TRBJ2-1	NA	CASSPGLTGHEQFF	TGTGCCAGCAGTCCGGGACTCACGGGCCATGAGCAGTTCTTC
NA	TRBV13	TRBJ1-1	NA	CASSANWGENTEAFF	TGTGCCAGCAGCGCGAATTGGGGGGAGAACACTGAAGCTTTCTTT
once	TRBV14	TRBJ2-2	NA	CASSRQGKGTGELFF	TGTGCCAGCAGCCGTCAGGGGAAGGGCACCGGGGAGCTGTTTTTT
NA	TRBV7-9	TRBJ1-2	NA	CASSLGAGNGYTF	TGTGCCAGCAGCTTAGGGGCAGGGAATGGCTACACCTTC
NA	TRBV3-1/TRBV3-2	TRBJ2-2	NA	CASSGRKGRGMTGELFF	TGTGCCAGCAGCGGACGAAAGGGCAGAGGGATGACCGGGGAGCTGTTTTTT
NA	TRBV19	TRBJ1-2	NA	CASQSRQINRRNYGYTF	TGTGCCAGCCAATCCCGACAGATAAACCGAAGAAACTATGGCTACACCTTC
once	TRBV5-4	TRBJ2-2	NA	CASSLDRAGELFF	TGTGCCAGCAGCTTGGACAGGGCGGGGGAGCTGTTTTTT
NA	TRBV19	TRBJ1-1	NA	CASRRGGGEAFF	TGTGCCAGTAGAAGGGGGGGAGGTGAAGCTTTCTTT
NA	TRBV29-1	TRBJ1-3	NA	CSVDTGPSGNTIYF	TGCAGCGTTGATACAGGGCCCTCTGGAAACACCATATATTTT
NA	TRBV10-1	TRBJ1-6	TRBD1	CASSDRGNSPLHF	TGCGCCAGCAGCGACAGGGGGAATTCACCCCTCCACTTT
NA	TRBV10-3	TRBJ1-2	TRBD1	CAISELGQGNYGYTF	TGTGCCATCAGTGAGTTGGGACAGGGTAACTATGGCTACACCTTC
NA	TRBV6-6	TRBJ1-5	NA	CASSFQEGNQPQHF	TGTGCCAGCAGTTTTCAGGAGGGGAATCAGCCCCAGCATTTT
NA	TRBV6-6	TRBJ2-4	NA	CASSYSWQSAKNIQYF	TGTGCCAGCAGTTACTCGTGGCAGTCAGCCAAAAACATTCAGTACTTC
once	TRBV6-1	TRBJ2-7	TRBD2	CASSEIGAGGYSYEQYF	TGTGCCAGCAGTGAAATTGGAGCGGGGGGTTACTCCTACGAGCAGTACTTC
NA	TRBV20-1	TRBJ2-7	NA	CSASQSEGSREQYF	TGCAGTGCTAGTCAGTCGGAGGGCTCAAGGGAGCAGTACTTC
NA	TRBV11-3	TRBJ2-7	NA	CASSFAGDIDEQYF	TGTGCCAGCAGCTTCGCAGGGGATATAGACGAGCAGTACTTC
NA	TRBV9	TRBJ2-2	NA	CASSVGGESNTGELFF	TGTGCCAGCAGCGTAGGGGGGGAGTCGAACACCGGGGAGCTGTTTTTT
NA	TRBV11-2	TRBJ1-3	NA	CASSLRPLLQTYSGNTIYF	TGTGCCAGCAGCTTGCGTCCATTATTACAGACCTACTCTGGAAACACCATATATTTT
NA	TRBV10-3	TRBJ2-5	NA	CAISELRQETQYF	TGTGCCATCAGTGAACTGCGCCAAGAGACCCAGTACTTC
NA	TRBV28	TRBJ2-1	TRBD1	CASSSSGTGANEQFF	TGTGCCAGCAGTTCCTCCGGGACAGGAGCCAATGAGCAGTTCTTC
NA	TRBV7-8	TRBJ1-2	TRBD1	CASSSRAGTDGYTF	TGTGCCAGCAGCTCTCGAGCCGGGACAGATGGCTACACCTTC
NA	TRBV24-1	TRBJ1-2	TRBD1	CATSETGGAEYGYTF	TGTGCCACCAGTGAAACAGGGGGCGCGGAATATGGCTACACCTTC
NA	TRBV3-1/TRBV3-2	TRBJ2-1	NA	CASSQPGGSGSYNEQFF	TGTGCCAGCAGCCAACCCGGCGGTAGCGGTTCCTACAATGAGCAGTTCTTC
NA	TRBV7-9	TRBJ2-7	NA	CASTPAGSLSYEQYF	TGTGCCAGCACCCCTGCGGGAAGTCTCTCCTACGAGCAGTACTTC
NA	TRBV6-5	TRBJ1-1	NA	CASSRLADTEAFF	TGTGCCAGCAGTCGCCTAGCTGACACTGAAGCTTTCTTT
once	TRBV5-1	TRBJ1-5	NA	CASSLDGGLGQPQHF	TGCGCCAGCAGCTTGGACGGGGGGTTGGGTCAGCCCCAGCATTTT
NA	TRBV6-2/TRBV6-3	TRBJ2-7	TRBD1	CASSRQGDVSYEQYF	TGTGCCAGCAGTCGACAGGGCGATGTATCCTACGAGCAGTACTTC
NA	TRBV6-1	TRBJ1-1	NA	CAVRGGMNTEAFF	TGTGCCGTTAGAGGGGGAATGAACACTGAAGCTTTCTTT
NA	TRBV6-6	TRBJ2-7	NA	CASSWSGYEQYF	TGTGCCAGCAGTTGGTCGGGCTACGAGCAGTACTTC
NA	TRBV21-1	TRBJ1-2	NA	CASKRYRQRANYGYTF	TGTGCCAGCAAGAGATACAGACAGAGAGCTAACTATGGCTACACCTTC
once	TRBV7-6	TRBJ2-2	NA	CASSHGTFNTGELFF	TGTGCCAGCAGCCACGGGACTTTTAACACCGGGGAGCTGTTTTTT
NA	TRBV3-1/TRBV3-2	TRBJ2-2	TRBD2	CASRFGGTLTGELFF	TGTGCCAGCAGGTTCGGGGGGACCCTCACCGGGGAGCTGTTTTTT
NA	TRBV3-1/TRBV3-2	TRBJ1-1	TRBD1	CASSPRTGNTEAFF	TGTGCCAGCAGCCCCCGGACAGGGAACACTGAAGCTTTCTTT
NA	TRBV7-9	TRBJ1-2	NA	CASSQQGSNYGYTF	TGTGCCAGCAGCCAACAGGGCTCTAACTATGGCTACACCTTC
few	TRBV12-3/TRBV12-4	TRBJ1-2	NA	CASSSDNNYGYTF	TGTGCCAGCAGTTCCGACAATAACTATGGCTACACCTTC
NA	TRBV7-9	TRBJ2-2	TRBD1	CASSRDRGVTGELFF	TGTGCCAGCAGCCGTGACAGGGGTGTAACCGGGGAGCTGTTTTTT
few	TRBV5-1	TRBJ1-2	TRBD1	CASSLVDRGYTF	TGCGCCAGCAGCTTGGTGGACAGGGGCTACACCTTC
NA	TRBV5-5	TRBJ2-1	TRBD2	CASSFRTSADEQFF	TGTGCCAGCAGCTTTAGGACTAGCGCCGATGAGCAGTTCTTC
NA	TRBV18	TRBJ1-3	TRBD1	CASSPTGTGSGNTIYF	TGTGCCAGCTCCCCCACCGGGACAGGGTCTGGAAACACCATATATTTT
once	TRBV19	TRBJ1-5	NA	CASSIPVDSYSNQPQHF	TGTGCCAGTAGTATACCCGTGGACAGTTATAGCAATCAGCCCCAGCATTTT
NA	TRBV15	TRBJ1-1	NA	CATSTAREGTEAFF	TGTGCCACCAGCACCGCAAGGGAGGGAACTGAAGCTTTCTTT
NA	TRBV9	TRBJ1-1	TRBD1	CASSVGFIGTGGSEAFF	TGTGCCAGCAGCGTAGGATTTATTGGGACAGGGGGGAGTGAAGCTTTCTTT
once	TRBV11-2	TRBJ2-2	NA	CASRGFDGRPNTGELFF	TGTGCCAGCAGGGGTTTTGATGGGAGACCGAACACCGGGGAGCTGTTTTTT
NA	TRBV7-9	TRBJ1-2	TRBD1	CASSAPDRGLGYTF	TGTGCCAGCAGCGCGCCAGACAGGGGGCTAGGCTACACCTTC
NA	TRBV7-2	TRBJ2-2	TRBD2	CASSFTSGGINTGELFF	TGTGCCAGCAGCTTTACTAGCGGGGGGATCAACACCGGGGAGCTGTTTTTT
once	TRBV19	TRBJ2-2	NA	CASSISHRVMNTGELFF	TGTGCCAGTAGTATCTCACACAGGGTTATGAACACCGGGGAGCTGTTTTTT
NA	TRBV2	TRBJ2-7	TRBD1	CASIQTGAYEQYF	TGTGCCAGCATCCAGACAGGGGCCTACGAGCAGTACTTC
once	TRBV6-5	TRBJ2-7	TRBD1	CASSLGQTPYEQYF	TGTGCCAGCAGCTTGGGACAGACCCCCTACGAGCAGTACTTC
once	TRBV6-5	TRBJ1-5	NA	CASSYRGQFGNQPQHF	TGTGCCAGCAGTTACCGTGGACAGTTCGGCAATCAGCCCCAGCATTTT
NA	TRBV6-5	TRBJ1-1	NA	CASSTTGTTFEAFF	TGTGCCAGCAGTACGACCGGGACAACCTTTGAAGCTTTCTTT